The clone carrying this T cell receptor beta chain appeared a few times. The library protocol tagged individual cDNA molecules with unique molecular identifiers. MiXCR was run by TCRdb on the 5' RACE reads, yielding one entry per CDR3 protein. Of about 61,000 distinct CDR3 sequences listed, around 12% are singletons. The sample belongs to a study of early T cells in non-severe SARS-CoV-2 infection. Germline values: CDR1 GTSNPN, CDR2 SVGIG (reference sequence). CDR3 length: 13 amino acids. Trimming pared 3 bases from V and 0 bases from J, leaving 7 bases between. Sequenced here: whole blood, sampled at baseline. The chain combines TRBV30 with TRBJ2-3; unclear D gene. The source of this sequence is an adult who was a healthcare worker with PCR-confirmed SARS-CoV-2 infection or an uninfected control (not recorded which). The donor label of this sample is uncertain. CDR3 DNA: TGTGCCTGGAGGTGGGCTAGCACAGATACGCAGTATTTT. Amino acid sequence: CAWRWASTDTQYF. Based on the CDR3 plus reference TRBV30 and TRBJ2-3, the full variable domain is SQTIHQWPATLVQPVGSPLSLECTVEGTSNPNLYWYRQAAGRGLQLLFYSVGIGQISSEVPQNLSASRPQDRQFILSSKKLLLSDSGFYLCAWRWASTDTQYFGPGTRLTVL.